The 23 T cell receptor beta chains listed next were all sequenced from one sample in a study of Ad26.COV2.S vaccination and SARS-CoV-2 variants. As for treatment: some 19 received Ad26.COV2.S at low or high dose, single or two shots; about 5 received placebo; per-sample allocation not given. At day 63 after the first vaccine or placebo injection, samples were drawn. Using immunoSEQ multiplex PCR, the repertoire was profiled, and TCRdb retains in-frame clones only, with some absent. The sample lists some 330,000 clones; approximately 87% were seen once. The specimen was peripheral blood, collected in a trial of Ad26.COV2.S vaccine versus placebo. The source of these receptors is a person aged 18 to 65 who received the Ad26.COV2.S COVID-19 vaccine or a placebo.

This chain uses TRBV4-3 with TRBJ1-1; 10 bases fit TRBD1. The CDR3 is 16 amino acids. Germline V gives CDR1 LGHNA, CDR2 YSLEER. V gave up 1 base and J gave up 4 bases; unmatched junction bases: 6. This CDR3 reads CASSQVPGQGSTEAFF. DNA for the CDR3: TGCGCCAGCAGCCAAGTTCCGGGACAGGGGAGCACTGAAGCTTTCTTT.

The V and J genes are TRBV19 and TRBJ1-2; TRBD1 is a possible D gene (6 bases). CDR3 length: 15 amino acids. With 7 bases removed from V and 3 bases from J, the gap between germline ends came to 18 bases. Per the germline V gene, CDR1 is LNHDA and CDR2 is SQIVND (reference sequence). Here the CDR3 DNA reads TGTGCCAGTAAGGGAGAACAGGGTTTCGACTATGGCTACACCTTC. Translation gives CASKGEQGFDYGYTF.

V is TRBV7-9 and J is TRBJ2-1; unclear D gene. Trimming stripped 1 base from V and 5 bases from J, with 6 bases between. Germline values: CDR1 SEHNR, CDR2 FQNEAQ (reference sequence). The CDR3 runs to 13 residues. In DNA form, the CDR3 reads TGTGCCAGCAGCTTAGAGCCCCACAATGAGCAGTTCTTC. Amino acid sequence: CASSLEPHNEQFF.

This chain links TRBV27 with TRBJ2-2; D not resolved. The V end lost 5 bases, the J end lost 4 bases, and 11 bases lay between the germline ends. Germline-derived CDR1 and CDR2 are MNHEY and SMNVEV (reference sequence). This CDR3 is built from 14 residues. The CDR3 DNA sequence: TGTGCCAGCAGTCCGCGAACCGGCACCGGGGAGCTGTTTTTT. Translation gives CASSPRTGTGELFF.

V and J are TRBV25-1 and TRBJ2-7; 9 nucleotides agree with TRBD1. With V trimmed by 4 bases and J by 7 bases, 5 bases remained unmatched. The CDR3 consists of 13 residues. The germline CDR1 and CDR2 sequences are MGHDK and SYGVNS. CDR3 coding DNA: TGTGCCAGCAGTGCAACAGGGGGCGGGGAGCAGTACTTC. It translates to CASSATGGGEQYF.

V gene TRBV30 combines with J gene TRBJ1-2; 9 nucleotides align to TRBD1. The CDR3 spans 13 residues. V was clipped by 5 bases and J by 5 bases; unmatched bases: 6. Germline-derived CDR1 and CDR2 are GTSNPN and SVGIG (reference sequence). The CDR3 sequence is CAWARDRVYGYTF. The DNA of the CDR3 is TGTGCCTGGGCACGGGACAGGGTGTATGGCTACACCTTC.

V and J are TRBV3-1 (or the pseudogene TRBV3-2) and TRBJ2-7; a weak D match, TRBD1 (5 bases). Trimming removed 5 bases from V and 4 bases from J, with 12 bases in between. CDR3 length equals 13 residues. Germline lookup yields CDR1 LGHDT and CDR2 YNNKEL (reference sequence). Here the CDR3 reads CASSSHRPYEQYF. As DNA, the CDR3 is TGTGCCAGCAGCTCGCACAGGCCGTACGAGCAGTACTTC.

This clone was recorded only once. The V call is TRBV4-1, the J call TRBJ1-1; TRBD1 might be the D (5 bases). Germline V CDR1 and CDR2: MGHRA, YSYEKL. There are 13 residues in the CDR3. V shed 6 bases and J shed 1 base, with 9 bases lying between them. The chain's CDR3 is CASSYGTNTEAFF. The CDR3 region has the DNA TGCGCCAGCAGTTATGGGACGAACACTGAAGCTTTCTTT.

The CDR3 DNA reads as TGTGCCAGCAGTTTATGGCAGGACTATGGCTACACCTTC. Translated: CASSLWQDYGYTF. The rearrangement links TRBV12-3 or TRBV12-4 to TRBJ1-2; D remains unclear. V was shortened by 2 bases and J by 3 bases, with 7 bases between the two germline ends. This CDR3 spans 13 amino acids.

In its sample, this clone was seen once. This chain joins TRBV30 and TRBJ2-3; the match to TRBD2 covers 8 bases. V was clipped by 0 bases and J by 2 bases; unmatched bases: 4. This CDR3 has 15 amino acids. CDR1 and CDR2 from the germline V gene are GTSNPN and SVGIG (reference sequence). The CDR3 here is CAWSVTSGFTDTQYF. The CDR3 nucleotides read TGTGCCTGGAGTGTCACTAGCGGCTTCACAGATACGCAGTATTTT.

J is TRBJ2-1 and V is TRBV4-3, with D possibly matching TRBD2 (6 bases). V gave up 6 bases and J gave up 0 bases, with 12 bases separating them. The CDR3 has 15 amino acids. The V gene's germline CDR1 is LGHNA and CDR2 YSLEER. The CDR3 DNA sequence: TGCGCCAGCAGATTAGCGGTACTCTCCTACAATGAGCAGTTCTTC. It specifies CASRLAVLSYNEQFF.

CDR3 region: CASSLRPDTEAFF. The CDR3 DNA follows: TGTGCCAGCAGTTTACGGCCAGACACTGAAGCTTTCTTT. V and J are TRBV27 and TRBJ1-1; D is uncertain. Germline loops: CDR1 MNHEY, CDR2 SMNVEV (reference sequence). This CDR3 has 13 amino acids. The germline V and J ends were trimmed by 2 bases and 3 bases, with 7 bases remaining between them.

The chain recombines TRBV11-2 with TRBJ2-1; D not resolved. Germline V lookup: CDR1 SGHAT, CDR2 FQNNGV. With 1 base removed from V and 7 bases from J, the gap between germline ends came to 5 bases. CDR3 length: 12 residues. CDR3 loop: CASSLAENEQFF. The CDR3 DNA reads as TGTGCCAGCAGCTTAGCGGAAAATGAGCAGTTCTTC.

The chain couples TRBV27 to TRBJ1-4, with D uncertain. CDR1 is MNHEY, CDR2 SMNVEV, per germline (reference sequence). Trimming cost V 6 bases and J 4 bases, with 12 bases left between them. The CDR3 length is 14 residues. CDR3 protein: CASRRQSYNEKLFF. The CDR3 bases are TGTGCCAGCAGACGACAATCATATAATGAAAAACTGTTTTTT.

The chain links TRBV24-1 to TRBJ2-2, with D unclear. Trimming left V 9 bases short and J 4 bases short, with 11 bases between. The CDR3 sequence is 13 residues long. Germline CDR1 is KGHDR and CDR2 is SFDVKD. The CDR3 loop reads CATRRWFTGELFF. The CDR3 bases are TGTGCCACCCGTCGGTGGTTCACCGGGGAGCTGTTTTTT.

The rearrangement joins TRBV25-1 to TRBJ1-1; a possible D gene is TRBD1 (6 bases). CDR1 MGHDK and CDR2 SYGVNS come from the germline V gene. CDR3 length: 13 residues. V gave up 9 bases and J gave up 5 bases, with 16 bases separating them. DNA for the CDR3: TGTGCCAGATTACCACAGGGCCGAACTGAAGCTTTCTTT. It yields the protein CARLPQGRTEAFF. The full variable domain, with the rest looked up from reference TRBV25-1 and TRBJ1-1, is EADIYQTPRYLVIGTGKKITLECSQTMGHDKMYWYQQDPGMELHLIHYSYGVNSTEKGDLSSESTVSRIRTEHFPLTLESARPSHTSQYLCARLPQGRTEAFFGQGTRLTVV.

This chain joins TRBV20-1 and TRBJ2-1; tentatively, D is TRBD2 (5 bases). Germline assignment: CDR1 DFQATT and CDR2 SNEGSKA (reference sequence). Trimming removed 3 bases at V and 11 bases at J, with 20 bases between. CDR3 size: 14 residues. CDR3 region: CSASDPLGPGKQFF. CDR3 in DNA: TGCAGTGCTAGTGACCCCCTCGGCCCCGGGAAGCAGTTCTTC.

The sample holds one count of this clone. The J gene is TRBJ1-3, the V gene TRBV27; 9 positions match TRBD1. This CDR3 comprises 20 residues. The germline gives CDR1 MNHEY, CDR2 SMNVEV (reference sequence). Trimming cost V 6 bases and J 1 base; bases outside gene matches: 19. CDR3 sequence: CASRSFYRDRVYSSGNTIYF. The CDR3 nucleotides read TGTGCCAGCAGATCTTTTTACCGGGACAGGGTTTATTCGTCTGGAAACACCATATATTTT.

The V and J genes are TRBV27 and TRBJ1-1, with D hard to call. This CDR3 has 17 amino acids. Trimming removed 1 base from V and 1 base from J, with 16 bases in between. CDR1 MNHEY and CDR2 SMNVEV come from the germline V gene (reference sequence). DNA for the CDR3: TGTGCCAGCAGTTTATTTTCAGGCACCACCAGGAACACTGAAGCTTTCTTT. This gives the protein CASSLFSGTTRNTEAFF.

The rearrangement uses TRBV7-2 and TRBJ1-1; tentatively, D is TRBD1 (5 bases). The CDR3 spans 15 residues. Trimming removed 1 base from V and 7 bases from J, with 16 bases in between. Germline V gene lookup returns CDR1 SGHTA and CDR2 FQGNSA. CDR3 loop: CASSLGRGSLDEAFF. The DNA for the CDR3 is TGTGCCAGCAGCTTAGGACGGGGCAGCCTGGATGAAGCTTTCTTT.

The rearrangement links TRBV19 to TRBJ1-1; perhaps TRBD1 as D (6 bases). This CDR3 contains 13 residues. Deletions cut 7 bases from V and 1 base from J, with 10 bases between. Looked up from germline, CDR1 is LNHDA and CDR2 is SQIVND (reference sequence). Here the CDR3 DNA reads TGTGCCAGTATACGAGGGGGGAACACTGAAGCTTTCTTT. It encodes CASIRGGNTEAFF.

The chain joins TRBV10-1 to TRBJ1-1; TRBD1 matches at 8 bases. CDR1 is WNHNN and CDR2 is SYGVQD in the germline V gene (reference sequence). The V gene end was trimmed by 6 bases and the J gene end by 3 bases; junction bases not matched to a gene: 9. The CDR3 contains 15 residues. The CDR3 reads CASSPGTTGDTEAFF. CDR3 DNA sequence: TGCGCCAGCAGCCCAGGTACGACAGGGGACACTGAAGCTTTCTTT.

V and J are TRBV30 and TRBJ2-3; D may be TRBD2 (5 bases). CDR3 length: 11 residues. Germline V gene data show CDR1 as GTSNPN and CDR2 as SVGIG (reference sequence). Trimming pared 7 bases from V and 4 bases from J, leaving 9 bases between. The CDR3 sequence: CALGRPDTQYF. CDR3 nucleotides: TGTGCCTTAGGGAGACCAGATACGCAGTATTTT. The whole variable domain, filled in from reference TRBV30 and TRBJ2-3, reads SQTIHQWPATLVQPVGSPLSLECTVEGTSNPNLYWYRQAAGRGLQLLFYSVGIGQISSEVPQNLSASRPQDRQFILSSKKLLLSDSGFYLCALGRPDTQYFGPGTRLTVL.